Listed here are 20 T cell receptor beta chains from one sample, sequenced in a study of blood T cell repertoires in COVID-19 (dated by TCRdb to 2019 to 2021). Preparation of the library involved the immunoSEQ multiplex PCR assay. As stored in TCRdb, this immuneACCESS dataset retains in-frame rearrangements with V and J assigned. A fraction of the clones does not appear; measured against another copy, unresolved V genes explain less than half of the discrepancy, and the remainder lacks a known reason. The sample data list 250,000 to 350,000 clones, and about nine tenths of these were observed just once. The leading ten clones occupy 6% to 7% of the sample. Sequencing was carried out using peripheral blood. Source of these receptors: a woman in her twenties or thirties with COVID-19, enrolled during active disease.

CDR3 residues: CASGLPGSPDTQYF. For the CDR3, the DNA is TGTGCTAGTGGTTTGCCCGGGAGCCCAGATACGCAGTATTTT. The rearrangement joins TRBV12-5 to TRBJ2-3, with D possibly being TRBD2 (6 bases). The V and J ends lost 2 bases and 4 bases respectively, with 10 bases between them. The CDR3 has 14 amino acids. CDR1 and CDR2 from the germline V gene are LGHNT and FRNRAP.

The rearrangement links TRBV12-1 to TRBJ2-3; no check of the table's D call, TRBD1, against the DNA was made. TRBV12-1 represents a pseudogene. The CDR3 is 15 residues long. The CDR3 sequence is CASSSSGQSDPTEYF. The CDR3 DNA follows: TGTGCCAGCAGCTCCTCGGGACAGTCGGATCCAACGGAGTATTTT.

This clone has just one count. This chain uses TRBV2 with TRBJ1-4; TRBD1 might be the D (6 bases). The CDR3 has 17 residues. The V end was cut by 8 bases, the J end by 5 bases, with 24 bases between. CDR1 is SNHLY, CDR2 FYNNEI, per germline. CDR3: CASSLTPVGTPNEKLFF. The CDR3 DNA reads as TGTGCCAGCTCCCTCACTCCCGTCGGGACACCGAATGAAAAACTGTTTTTT.

The CDR3 region has the DNA TGTGCCAGCAGTGAGGGACAGGGGTTAAACTACGAGCAGTACTTC. It yields the protein CASSEGQGLNYEQYF. The chain couples TRBV2 to TRBJ2-7, with 10 bases lining up with TRBD1. Germline trimming cut 3 bases from V and 3 bases from J; bases unmatched to any gene: 5. Germline CDR1 and CDR2: SNHLY and FYNNEI. The CDR3 is made up of 15 amino acids.

The rearrangement joins TRBV5-1 to TRBJ2-7; 8 bases map to TRBD2. The CDR3 consists of 13 residues. Trimming cost V 4 bases and J 5 bases; bases outside gene matches: 5. Per germline, CDR1 SGHRS and CDR2 YFSETQ. The CDR3 coding sequence is TGCGCCAGCAGCCCAAGACTAGCGAACGAGCAGTACTTC. Its protein is CASSPRLANEQYF.

J is TRBJ1-5 and V is TRBV6-6; maybe TRBD1 (6 bases). This CDR3 is 15 amino acids long. V gave up 7 bases and J gave up 3 bases, with 16 bases separating them. Germline V gives CDR1 MNHNY, CDR2 SVGAGI (reference sequence). In nucleotides, the CDR3 is TGTGCCAGCACCCCGTCACAGGGATACAATCAGCCCCAGCATTTT. It translates to CASTPSQGYNQPQHF.

The chain couples TRBV2 to TRBJ2-1; 7 bases fit TRBD1. CDR3 length: 13 residues. Germline trimming cut 6 bases from V and 5 bases from J; bases unmatched to any gene: 4. Germline values: CDR1 SNHLY, CDR2 FYNNEI. The CDR3 nucleotides are TGTGCCAGCAGGACAGGGTTGCACAATGAGCAGTTCTTC. As protein: CASRTGLHNEQFF.

The rearrangement joins TRBV6-5 to TRBJ2-1; TRBD2 might be the D (6 bases). The CDR3 contains 16 residues. From germline, CDR1 is MNHEY and CDR2 SVGAGI. V was cut by 0 bases and J by 2 bases, with 11 bases left in between. The CDR3 DNA is TGTGCCAGCAGTTACTCCCTAGGACTAACCTACAATGAGCAGTTCTTC. This sequence encodes CASSYSLGLTYNEQFF.

This chain uses TRBV5-1 with TRBJ1-1, with a tentative D call TRBD1 (6 bases). Trimming stripped 0 bases from V and 5 bases from J, with 11 bases between. Germline V gene lookup returns CDR1 SGHRS and CDR2 YFSETQ. This CDR3 is built from 14 residues. Written as DNA, the CDR3 is TGCGCCAGCAGCTTGGCGGCAGGGGAGACTGAAGCTTTCTTT. It is translated as CASSLAAGETEAFF.

This chain links TRBV5-4 with TRBJ1-6, with D perhaps TRBD1 (5 bases). The germline V gene has CDR1 SGHNT and CDR2 YYREEE (reference sequence). V shed 4 bases and J shed 7 bases, with 21 bases lying between them. The CDR3 is 17 residues long. As DNA, the CDR3 is TGTGCCAGCAGCGATCCCCTTGGGGCTTCAGGCAATTCACCCCTCCACTTT. Translation: CASSDPLGASGNSPLHF.

The chain joins TRBV10-2 to TRBJ1-5, with 7 nucleotides matching TRBD1. V dropped 4 bases and J dropped 4; count of bases not matched to a gene: 1. The CDR3 length is 13 residues. CDR1 is WSHSY and CDR2 is SAAADI in the germline V gene. CDR3 residues: CASSAGGNQPQHF. The CDR3 DNA reads as TGCGCCAGCAGTGCAGGGGGGAATCAGCCCCAGCATTTT.

The V gene is TRBV7-9, the J gene TRBJ2-6, with D perhaps TRBD1 (6 bases). There are 17 residues in the CDR3. The germline V gene has CDR1 SEHNR and CDR2 FQNEAQ (reference sequence). Trimming removed 5 bases at V and 0 bases at J, with 14 bases between. The CDR3 region has the DNA TGTGCCAGCAGCATCTTAGGACAGCCCTCTGGGGCCAACGTCCTGACTTTC. This encodes CASSILGQPSGANVLTF.

The chain is built from TRBV12-5 and TRBJ1-3; D is ambiguous. This CDR3 region has 14 residues. The ends were cut back, 8 bases at V and 0 bases at J, with 11 bases in the middle. The germline CDR1 and CDR2 sequences are LGHNT and FRNRAP. CDR3 sequence: CASSEGGSGNTIYF. DNA of the CDR3: TGTGCTAGTTCCGAAGGAGGCTCTGGAAACACCATATATTTT.

The chain uses TRBV7-2 and TRBJ2-3; D uncertain. CDR3 length equals 12 residues. The V end lost 11 bases, the J end lost 5 bases, and 14 bases lay between the germline ends. The germline V gene has CDR1 SGHTA and CDR2 FQGNSA. This chain's CDR3 is CASGVVLDTQYF. The DNA for the CDR3 is TGTGCCTCAGGCGTTGTTTTAGATACGCAGTATTTT.

The rearrangement joins TRBV28 to TRBJ2-7; possible D gene TRBD2, 6 bases. The CDR3 extends over 15 amino acids. The V gene lost 4 bases and the J gene lost 5 bases, with 18 bases spanning the gap. In germline, CDR1 is MDHEN, CDR2 SYDVKM. This CDR3 reads CASSSPEGGQDEQYF. The CDR3 region has the DNA TGTGCCAGCAGTTCCCCAGAGGGAGGCCAGGACGAGCAGTACTTC.

This chain connects TRBV9 to TRBJ1-2; D gene uncertain. Trimming took 4 bases from V and 4 from J, leaving 11 bases between them. This CDR3 is built from 13 residues. Germline V gives CDR1 SGDLS, CDR2 YYNGEE. The CDR3 coding sequence is TGTGCCAGCAGCAAAGATCCAGGCTATGGCTACACCTTC. It specifies CASSKDPGYGYTF. Full variable domain (outside the CDR3, taken from reference TRBV9 and TRBJ1-2): DSGVTQTPKHLITATGQRVTLRCSPRSGDLSVYWYQQSLDQGLQFLIQYYNGEERAKGNILERFSAQQFPDLHSELNLSSLELGDSALYFCASSKDPGYGYTFGSGTRLTVV.

The V gene is TRBV4-1, the J gene TRBJ2-1, with D unresolved. There are 16 residues in the CDR3. The V gene's germline CDR1 is MGHRA and CDR2 YSYEKL. V dropped 1 base and J dropped 0 bases, with 10 bases sitting between them. The CDR3 sequence: CASSQVNSGSYNEQFF. CDR3 bases: TGCGCCAGCAGCCAAGTTAACTCGGGCTCCTACAATGAGCAGTTCTTC.

The gene calls are TRBV10-1 and TRBJ2-3; 7 nucleotides align to TRBD1. Germline trimming cut 5 bases from V and 4 bases from J; bases unmatched to any gene: 6. Germline V gene data show CDR1 as WNHNN and CDR2 as SYGVQD (reference sequence). The CDR3 extends over 14 amino acids. The CDR3 loop reads CASSPLTGADTQYF. CDR3 sequence (DNA): TGCGCCAGCAGTCCCCTAACAGGGGCAGATACGCAGTATTTT.

In its sample, this clone was seen once. The chain has TRBV20-1 and TRBJ2-1, with D unclear. CDR1 is DFQATT, CDR2 SNEGSKA, per germline (reference sequence). The V end lost 3 bases, the J end lost 8 bases, and 2 bases lay between the germline ends. The CDR3 totals 9 residues. CDR3 DNA: TGCAGTGCTAGCGATGAGCAGTTCTTC. Amino acids: CSASDEQFF.

The V call is TRBV30, the J call TRBJ1-2; 11 nucleotides align to TRBD1. With V trimmed by 3 bases and J by 7 bases, 7 bases remained unmatched. This CDR3 region has 14 residues. Germline V CDR1 and CDR2: GTSNPN, SVGIG (reference sequence). The CDR3, as DNA: TGTGCCTGGAGCTTAGGACAGGGGGCTTCTGGCTACACCTTC. Translating it yields CAWSLGQGASGYTF.